This TCR beta chain was recovered during a study of blood T cell repertoires in COVID-19. Overall study context: PBMCs, B-cell-depleted T cells, or T cells were the source of the cDNA or gDNA that made up the material.

V lost 5 bases, J lost 14 bases, and 14 bases stayed unmatched. CDR3 length equals 14 residues. CDR1 is MDHEN and CDR2 is SYDVKM in the germline V gene. In the authors' methods: How many nucleated cells were present was estimated from reference gene primer amplification. The table came from immunoSEQ multiplex PCR; TCRdb's copy has only in-frame clones and leaves some out. V, J and clone size are those of that table, while D and trimming were read from the DNA. There are about 250,000 clones in the sample; around four fifths occur only once, and about 4% lies in the top ten. Sample: peripheral blood. The clonotype comes from a woman aged 35 to 49 with active or convalescent COVID-19. This chain connects TRBV28 to TRBJ2-3; 9 bases are a match to TRBD2. The CDR3 is CASSMPVSGGQGYF. CDR3 DNA: TGTGCCAGCAGTATGCCAGTTAGCGGGGGCCAAGGGTATTTT.